This TCR beta chain was retrieved from a study of tumor-infiltrating lymphocytes in primary liver carcinoma. The wider study: Men as well as women, aged 30 to 69 years, made up the patients.

The approximately 17-32 mg bulk tissue piece was not sorted before simultaneous RNA and DNA extraction. Five discrete regions of every tumor underwent sampling. There are 14 residues in the CDR3. V was pared by 6 bases and J by 7 bases, with 18 bases between. In its sample, this clonotype was seen many times. Its specificity is not known. Findings and caveats of the study: Tumor-blood pairs (like tumor-adjacent pairs) overlapped less than tumor region pairs did.

Production of TCR beta cDNA used approximately 0.55 ug total RNA together with a constant-region primer. Sequencing libraries for TCR beta derived from three nested multiplex PCR rounds that used slightly modified ARM-PCR. Use of TRBV1-TRBV30 forward primers with a C-beta reverse primer characterized the first two PCR rounds, which lasted around 9 cycles each. TCRdb re-analysed the multiplex PCR reads in MiXCR, keeping a single row per CDR3 protein. This table has around 120,000 distinct CDR3 sequences, 60% to 70% appearing once. This TCR came from a woman aged 55 to 70 with primary liver carcinoma and hepatitis B virus infection. The V gene is TRBV12-3 or TRBV12-4, the J gene TRBJ1-2; D perhaps matches TRBD1 (6 bases). The sample taken for sequencing was liver tumor tissue from sampling region 1. The subset was: tumor region T1, superior pole. The CDR3 DNA reads TGTGCCAGCAGGCTTGGAACAGGGATGTCTGGCTACACCTTC. Translation gives CASRLGTGMSGYTF.